This T cell receptor beta chain comes out of a study of PD-L1 blockade in urothelial cancer. This clone appeared a single time. Data came from immunoSEQ multiplex PCR; TCRdb stores just in-frame clones and leaves some out. Found here are about 95,000 clones, roughly 87% of them singletons; the top ten hold about 2%. As for time point: pretreatment peripheral blood. Germline values: CDR1 PRHDT, CDR2 FYEKMQ (reference sequence). The length of the CDR3 is 14 residues. V dropped 5 bases and J dropped 5 bases, with 16 bases sitting between them. The V gene is TRBV13, the J gene TRBJ2-7; D not resolved. This TCR derives from a man aged 55-75 years with urothelial cancer. The sequencing here drew on PBMCs, taken around atezolizumab (anti-PD-L1) treatment. CDR3 in amino acids: CASSPWLEIDEQYF. In DNA, the CDR3 is TGTGCCAGCAGCCCCTGGCTAGAAATTGACGAGCAGTACTTC.